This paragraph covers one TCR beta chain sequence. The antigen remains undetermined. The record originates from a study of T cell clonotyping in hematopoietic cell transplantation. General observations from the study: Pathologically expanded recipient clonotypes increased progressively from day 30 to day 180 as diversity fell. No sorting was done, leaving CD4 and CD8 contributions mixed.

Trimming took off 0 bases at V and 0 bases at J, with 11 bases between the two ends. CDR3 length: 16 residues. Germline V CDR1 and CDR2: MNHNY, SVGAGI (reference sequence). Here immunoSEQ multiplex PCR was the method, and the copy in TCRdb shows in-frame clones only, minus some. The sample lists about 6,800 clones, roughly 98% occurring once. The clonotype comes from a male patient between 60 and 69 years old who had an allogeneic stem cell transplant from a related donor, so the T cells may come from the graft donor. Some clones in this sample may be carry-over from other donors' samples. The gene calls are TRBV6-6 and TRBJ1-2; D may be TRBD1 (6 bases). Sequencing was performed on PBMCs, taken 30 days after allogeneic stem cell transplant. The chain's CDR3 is CASSYSGQKANYGYTF. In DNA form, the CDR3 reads TGTGCCAGCAGTTACTCAGGACAGAAGGCTAACTATGGCTACACCTTC.